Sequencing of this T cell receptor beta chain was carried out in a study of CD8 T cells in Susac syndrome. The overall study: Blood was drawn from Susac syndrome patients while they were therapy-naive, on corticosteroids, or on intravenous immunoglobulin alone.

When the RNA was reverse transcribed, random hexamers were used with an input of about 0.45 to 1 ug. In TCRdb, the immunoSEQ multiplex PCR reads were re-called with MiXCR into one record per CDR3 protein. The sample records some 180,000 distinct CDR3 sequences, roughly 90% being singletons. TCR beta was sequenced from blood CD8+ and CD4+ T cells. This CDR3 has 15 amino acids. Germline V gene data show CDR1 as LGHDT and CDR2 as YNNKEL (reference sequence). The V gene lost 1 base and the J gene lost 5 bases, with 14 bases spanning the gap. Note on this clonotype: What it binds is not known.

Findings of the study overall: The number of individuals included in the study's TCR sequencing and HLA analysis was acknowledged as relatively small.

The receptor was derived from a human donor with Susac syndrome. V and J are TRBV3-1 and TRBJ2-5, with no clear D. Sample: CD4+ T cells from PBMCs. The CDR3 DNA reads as TGTGCCAGCAGCCAAGGGTATCTTCCCGACGAGACCCAGTACTTC. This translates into CASSQGYLPDETQYF.